What follows are 9 T cell receptor beta chains derived from one specimen sequenced in a study of T cell repertoires in cytomegalovirus infection. Using its own MiXCR run on the reads, TCRdb lists one record per CDR3 protein. The sample shows some 240,000 distinct CDR3 sequences, about a sixth of them seen only once. Sequencing input: CD8+ T cells from PBMCs. The receptor source for this set is a human donor in good health (CMV status not recorded). Some clones in this sample may be carry-over from other donors' samples.

This clonotype has a handful of counts. This chain links TRBV12-3 or TRBV12-4 with TRBJ2-3, with 7 bases aligning to TRBD2. Germline trimming cut 1 base from V and 1 base from J; bases unmatched to any gene: 8. This CDR3 is built from 17 residues. The CDR3 DNA sequence: TGTGCCAGCAGTTTAGACCCATTAGCGGGTGGCACAGATACGCAGTATTTT. This gives the protein CASSLDPLAGGTDTQYF.

The gene calls are TRBV7-9 and TRBJ2-4; D gene unclear. V was cut by 4 bases and J by 6 bases, with 13 bases left in between. Per the germline V gene, CDR1 is SEHNR and CDR2 is FQNEAQ (reference sequence). This CDR3 is 14 amino acids long. CDR3 sequence reads: CASSSLGDANIQYF. CDR3 nucleotides: TGTGCCAGCAGCTCGTTGGGTGATGCAAACATTCAGTACTTC.

The chain employs TRBV7-9 and TRBJ1-2, with D unresolved. Germline V gene lookup returns CDR1 SEHNR and CDR2 FQNEAQ (reference sequence). CDR3 length equals 11 residues. The V gene lost 2 bases and the J gene lost 5 bases, with 3 bases spanning the gap. The CDR3 DNA reads TGTGCCAGCAGCTTAAGTTATGGCTACACCTTC. Amino acids: CASSLSYGYTF.

This clonotype was seen ten or more times. The V and J genes are TRBV7-8 and TRBJ2-1; TRBD2 matches 10 bases. V dropped 0 bases and J dropped 2; count of bases not matched to a gene: 16. The CDR3 extends over 21 amino acids. CDR1 is SGHVS, CDR2 FQNEAQ, per germline. The CDR3 here is CASSLAARGVAGGFPYNEQFF. The DNA for the CDR3 is TGTGCCAGCAGCTTAGCGGCGAGAGGAGTAGCGGGGGGATTTCCCTACAATGAGCAGTTCTTC.

This clonotype was counted at least ten times. The chain couples TRBV7-2 to TRBJ2-3; 11 bases align to TRBD2. Germline CDR1 reads SGHTA; CDR2 reads FQGNSA. The CDR3 contains 18 residues. With V trimmed by 6 bases and J by 2 bases, 13 bases remained unmatched. The CDR3 coding sequence is TGTGCCAGCAGTTCCGGGACTAGCGGTTTCCGCTCCACAGATACGCAGTATTTT. Protein: CASSSGTSGFRSTDTQYF.

The J gene is TRBJ1-6, the V gene TRBV4-1; D gene unclear. Germline V gene data show CDR1 as MGHRA and CDR2 as YSYEKL. V lost 0 bases, J lost 4 bases, and 10 bases lay in between. This CDR3 has 16 residues. CDR3 loop: CASSQDGEDYNSPLHF. In nucleotides, the CDR3 is TGCGCCAGCAGCCAAGATGGGGAAGATTATAATTCACCCCTCCACTTT.

In this sample, this clonotype turned up a few times. This sequence joins TRBV27 and TRBJ2-2; tentatively, D is TRBD1 (6 bases). This CDR3 is built from 16 residues. V gave up 7 bases and J gave up 4 bases, with 19 bases separating them. Germline CDR1 and CDR2: MNHEY and SMNVEV (reference sequence). The CDR3 DNA reads TGTGCCAGCACCCGCTTGGCAGGGGTCCTCACCGGGGAGCTGTTTTTT. It translates to CASTRLAGVLTGELFF.

V usage is TRBV7-9 and J usage is TRBJ1-2; the D is unclear. The germline CDR1 and CDR2 sequences are SEHNR and FQNEAQ (reference sequence). There are 11 residues in the CDR3. V was trimmed by 10 bases and J by 1 base, leaving 7 bases between them. CDR3 amino acids: CAIGDNYGYTF. CDR3 bases: TGTGCCATCGGAGATAACTATGGCTACACCTTC.

V and J are TRBV20-1 and TRBJ2-7; tentatively, D is TRBD1 or TRBD2 (6 bases each). Trimming took off 5 bases at V and 0 bases at J, with 20 bases between the two ends. The germline CDR1 and CDR2 sequences are DFQATT and SNEGSKA (reference sequence). CDR3 length: 16 residues. The CDR3 nucleotides are TGCAGTGCTTTCGGACTACAGGGAATCCACTCCTACGAGCAGTACTTC. This codes for CSAFGLQGIHSYEQYF.